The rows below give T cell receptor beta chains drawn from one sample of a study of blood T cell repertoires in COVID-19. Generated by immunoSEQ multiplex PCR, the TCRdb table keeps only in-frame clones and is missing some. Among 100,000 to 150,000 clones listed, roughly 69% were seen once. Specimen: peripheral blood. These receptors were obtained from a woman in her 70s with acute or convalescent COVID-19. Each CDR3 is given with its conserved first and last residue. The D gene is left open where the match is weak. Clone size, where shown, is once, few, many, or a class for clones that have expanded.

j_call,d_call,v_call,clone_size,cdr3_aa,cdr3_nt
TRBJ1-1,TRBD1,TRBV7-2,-,CASSWTQGADTEAFF,TGTGCCAGCAGCTGGACACAGGGGGCAGACACTGAAGCTTTCTTT
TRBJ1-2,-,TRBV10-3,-,CAIRLNYGYTF,TGTGCCATCAGGTTAAACTATGGCTACACCTTC
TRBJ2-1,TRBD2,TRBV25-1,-,CASSARGAYNEQFF,TGTGCCAGCAGTGCTCGGGGGGCCTACAATGAGCAGTTCTTC
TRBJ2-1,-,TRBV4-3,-,CASSQQPGNEQFF,TGCGCCAGCAGCCAACAACCGGGCAATGAGCAGTTCTTC
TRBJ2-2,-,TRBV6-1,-,CASSLGTTGELFF,TGTGCCAGCAGCCTAGGAACCACCGGGGAGCTGTTTTTT
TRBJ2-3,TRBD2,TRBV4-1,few,CASSQTTTSVFTDTQYF,TGCGCCAGCAGCCAAACCACGACTAGCGTTTTCACAGATACGCAGTATTTT
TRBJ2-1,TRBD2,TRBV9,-,CASSPEAGGNQFF,TGTGCCAGCAGCCCAGAAGCGGGAGGGAATCAGTTCTTC
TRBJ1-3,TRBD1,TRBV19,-,CASSLGTAGNTIYF,TGTGCCAGTTCCCTCGGGACAGCTGGAAACACCATATATTTT
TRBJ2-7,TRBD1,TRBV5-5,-,CASSPRRDSTYEQYF,TGTGCCAGCAGCCCCCGCCGGGACAGTACCTACGAGCAGTACTTC
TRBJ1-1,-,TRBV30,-,CAWSPGVYTEAFF,TGTGCCTGGAGTCCAGGGGTCTATACTGAAGCTTTCTTT
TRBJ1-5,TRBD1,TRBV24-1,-,CATRVQGNQPQHF,TGTGCCACCAGAGTACAGGGGAATCAGCCCCAGCATTTT
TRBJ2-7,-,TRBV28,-,CASSFSSYEQYF,TGTGCCAGCAGTTTTAGCTCCTACGAGCAGTACTTC